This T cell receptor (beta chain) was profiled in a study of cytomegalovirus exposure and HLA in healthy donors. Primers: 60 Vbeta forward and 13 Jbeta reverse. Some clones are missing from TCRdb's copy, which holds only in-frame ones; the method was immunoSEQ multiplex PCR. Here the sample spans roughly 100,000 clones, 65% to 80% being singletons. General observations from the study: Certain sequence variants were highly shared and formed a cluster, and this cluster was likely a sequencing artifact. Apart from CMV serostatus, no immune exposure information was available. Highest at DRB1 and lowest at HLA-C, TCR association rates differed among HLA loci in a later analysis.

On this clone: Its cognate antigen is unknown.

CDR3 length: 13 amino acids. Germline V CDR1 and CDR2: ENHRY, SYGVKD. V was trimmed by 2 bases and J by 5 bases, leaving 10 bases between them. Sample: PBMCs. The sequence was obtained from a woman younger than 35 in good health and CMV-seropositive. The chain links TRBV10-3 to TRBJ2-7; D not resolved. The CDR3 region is CAISEGRSNEQYF. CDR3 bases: TGTGCCATCAGTGAGGGCAGGTCCAACGAGCAGTACTTC.